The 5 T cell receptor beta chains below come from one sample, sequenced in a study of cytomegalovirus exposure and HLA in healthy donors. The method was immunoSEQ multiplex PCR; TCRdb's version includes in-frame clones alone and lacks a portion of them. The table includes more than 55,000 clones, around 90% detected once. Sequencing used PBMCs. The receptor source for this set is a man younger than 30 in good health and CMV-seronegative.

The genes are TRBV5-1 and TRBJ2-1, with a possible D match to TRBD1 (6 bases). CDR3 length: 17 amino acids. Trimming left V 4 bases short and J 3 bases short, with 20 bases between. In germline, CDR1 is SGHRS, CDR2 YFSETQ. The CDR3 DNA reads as TGCGCCAGCAGCCCGGGTGTACAGGGTATCCGCTACAATGAGCAGTTCTTC. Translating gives CASSPGVQGIRYNEQFF.

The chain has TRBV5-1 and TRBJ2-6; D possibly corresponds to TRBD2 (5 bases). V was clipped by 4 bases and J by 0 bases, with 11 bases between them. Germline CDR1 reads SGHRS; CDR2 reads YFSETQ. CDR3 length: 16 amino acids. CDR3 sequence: CASSRTLDSGANVLTF. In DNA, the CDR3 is TGCGCCAGCAGCCGGACTCTTGACTCTGGGGCCAACGTCCTGACTTTC.

The CDR3 DNA sequence: TGTGCCACCAGCAGAGAGAGTGGTGGCAATGAGCAGTTCTTC. Encoded protein: CATSRESGGNEQFF. This chain links TRBV15 with TRBJ2-1; D not resolved. This CDR3 has 14 residues. The V gene's germline CDR1 is LNHNV and CDR2 YYDKDF (reference sequence). Trimming shortened V by 0 bases and J by 6 bases, and 9 bases separated the two germline ends. Supplemented by reference TRBV15 and TRBJ2-1, the full variable domain reads DAMVIQNPRYQVTQFGKPVTLSCSQTLNHNVMYWYQQKSSQAPKLLFHYYDKDFNNEADTPDNFQSRRPNTSFCFLDIRSPGLGDTAMYLCATSRESGGNEQFFGPGTRLTVL.

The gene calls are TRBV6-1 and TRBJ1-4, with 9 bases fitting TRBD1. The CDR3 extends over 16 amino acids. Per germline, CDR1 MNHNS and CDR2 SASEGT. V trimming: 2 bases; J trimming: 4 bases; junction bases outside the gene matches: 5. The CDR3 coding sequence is TGTGCCAGCAGTGAATCAGGGACAGGGATTAATGAAAAACTGTTTTTT. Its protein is CASSESGTGINEKLFF.

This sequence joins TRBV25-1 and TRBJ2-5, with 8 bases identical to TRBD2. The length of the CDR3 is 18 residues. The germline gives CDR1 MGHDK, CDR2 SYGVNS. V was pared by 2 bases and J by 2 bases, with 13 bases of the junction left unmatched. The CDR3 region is CASSEQGREGRVQETQYF. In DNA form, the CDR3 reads TGTGCCAGCAGTGAACAGGGCCGGGAGGGGAGGGTACAAGAGACCCAGTACTTC.